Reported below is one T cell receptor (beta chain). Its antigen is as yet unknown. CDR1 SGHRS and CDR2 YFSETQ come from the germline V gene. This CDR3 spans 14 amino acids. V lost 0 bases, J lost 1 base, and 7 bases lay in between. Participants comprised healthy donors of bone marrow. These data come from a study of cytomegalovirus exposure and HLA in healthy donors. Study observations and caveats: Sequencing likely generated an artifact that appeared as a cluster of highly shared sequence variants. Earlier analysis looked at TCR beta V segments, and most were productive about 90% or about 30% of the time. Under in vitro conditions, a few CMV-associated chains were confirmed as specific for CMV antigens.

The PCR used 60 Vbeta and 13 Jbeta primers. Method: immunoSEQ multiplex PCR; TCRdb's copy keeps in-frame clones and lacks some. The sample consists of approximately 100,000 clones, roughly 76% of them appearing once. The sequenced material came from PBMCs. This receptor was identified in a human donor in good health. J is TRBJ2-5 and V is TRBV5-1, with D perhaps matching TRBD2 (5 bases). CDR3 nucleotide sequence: TGCGCCAGCAGCTTGGAGGCGGGCCAAGAGACCCAGTACTTC. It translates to CASSLEAGQETQYF.